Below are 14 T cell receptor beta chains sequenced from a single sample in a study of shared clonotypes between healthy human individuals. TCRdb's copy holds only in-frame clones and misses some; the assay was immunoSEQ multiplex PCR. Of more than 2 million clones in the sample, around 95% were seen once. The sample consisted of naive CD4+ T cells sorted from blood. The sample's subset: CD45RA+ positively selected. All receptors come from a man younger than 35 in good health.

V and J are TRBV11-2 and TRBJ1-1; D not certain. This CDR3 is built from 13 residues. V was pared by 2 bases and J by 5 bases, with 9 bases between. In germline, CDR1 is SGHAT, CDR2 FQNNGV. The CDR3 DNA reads TGTGCCAGCAGCTTATTTCGCCAGACTGAAGCTTTCTTT. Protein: CASSLFRQTEAFF.

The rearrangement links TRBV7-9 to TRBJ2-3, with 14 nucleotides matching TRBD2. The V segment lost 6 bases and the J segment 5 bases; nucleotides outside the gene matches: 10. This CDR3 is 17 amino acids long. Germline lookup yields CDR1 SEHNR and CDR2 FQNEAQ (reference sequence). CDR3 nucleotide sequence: TGTGCCAGCAGTCCCGGGACTAGCGGGGGACCGGTAGATACGCAGTATTTT. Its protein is CASSPGTSGGPVDTQYF.

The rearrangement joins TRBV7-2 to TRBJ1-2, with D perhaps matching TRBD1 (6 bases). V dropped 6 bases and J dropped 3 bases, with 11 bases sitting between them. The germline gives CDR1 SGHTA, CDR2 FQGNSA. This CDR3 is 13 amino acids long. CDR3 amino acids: CASRVTGHYGYTF. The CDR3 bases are TGTGCCAGCAGGGTGACAGGCCACTATGGCTACACCTTC.

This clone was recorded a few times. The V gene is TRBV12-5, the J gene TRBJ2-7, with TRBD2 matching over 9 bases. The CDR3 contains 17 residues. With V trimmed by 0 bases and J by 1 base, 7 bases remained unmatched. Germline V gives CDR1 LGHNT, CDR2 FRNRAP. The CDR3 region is CASGLVWGLAFSYEQYF. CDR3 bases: TGTGCTAGTGGTTTGGTATGGGGACTAGCATTTTCCTACGAGCAGTACTTC.

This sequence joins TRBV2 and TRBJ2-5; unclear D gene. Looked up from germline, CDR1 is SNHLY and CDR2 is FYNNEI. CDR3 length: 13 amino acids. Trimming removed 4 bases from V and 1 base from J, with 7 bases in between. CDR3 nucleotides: TGTGCCAGCAGTGGAGTCGCCCAAGAGACCCAGTACTTC. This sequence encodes CASSGVAQETQYF.

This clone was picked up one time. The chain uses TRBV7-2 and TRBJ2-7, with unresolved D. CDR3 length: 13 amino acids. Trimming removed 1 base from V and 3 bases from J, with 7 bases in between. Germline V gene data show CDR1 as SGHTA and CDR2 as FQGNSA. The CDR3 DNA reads TGTGCCAGCAGCTTAGTTGTCATCTACGAGCAGTACTTC. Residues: CASSLVVIYEQYF.

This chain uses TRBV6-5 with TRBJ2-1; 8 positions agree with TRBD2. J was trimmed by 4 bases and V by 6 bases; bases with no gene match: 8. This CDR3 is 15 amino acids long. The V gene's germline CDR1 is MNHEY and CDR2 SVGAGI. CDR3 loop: CASRPTSAGYNEQFF. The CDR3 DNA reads TGTGCCAGCAGGCCGACTAGCGCGGGATACAATGAGCAGTTCTTC.

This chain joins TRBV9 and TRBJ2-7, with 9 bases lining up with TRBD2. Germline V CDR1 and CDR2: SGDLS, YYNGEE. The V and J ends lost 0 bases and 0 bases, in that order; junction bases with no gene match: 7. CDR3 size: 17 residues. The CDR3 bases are TGTGCCAGCAGCGTAGATCCTAGCGGGATTCGCTCCTACGAGCAGTACTTC. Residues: CASSVDPSGIRSYEQYF.

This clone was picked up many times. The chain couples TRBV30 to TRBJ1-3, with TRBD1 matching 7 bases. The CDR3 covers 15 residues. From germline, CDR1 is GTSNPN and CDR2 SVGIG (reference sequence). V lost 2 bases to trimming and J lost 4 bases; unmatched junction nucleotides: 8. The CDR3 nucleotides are TGTGCCTGGAGTTCGACAGGGTGGCCAGGAAACACCATATATTTT. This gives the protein CAWSSTGWPGNTIYF.

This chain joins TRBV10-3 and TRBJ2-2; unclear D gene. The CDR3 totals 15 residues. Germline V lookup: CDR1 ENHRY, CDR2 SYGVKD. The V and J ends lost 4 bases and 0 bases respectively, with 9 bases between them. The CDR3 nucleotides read TGTGCCATCAGTGGGAGCCGGTCGAACACCGGGGAGCTGTTTTTT. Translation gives CAISGSRSNTGELFF.

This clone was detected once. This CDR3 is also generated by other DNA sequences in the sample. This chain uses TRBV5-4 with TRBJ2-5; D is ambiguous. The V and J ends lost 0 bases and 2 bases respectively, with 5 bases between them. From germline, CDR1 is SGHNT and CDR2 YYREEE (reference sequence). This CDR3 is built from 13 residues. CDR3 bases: TGTGCCAGCAGCTTGGGACGTCAAGAGACCCAGTACTTC. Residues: CASSLGRQETQYF.

CDR3 DNA: TGCGCCAGCAGCCGGGAGGGGCAGAGGGAGACCCAGTACTTC. Translating gives CASSREGQRETQYF. The chain is built from TRBV5-1 and TRBJ2-5; 8 bases agree with TRBD2. Germline V gives CDR1 SGHRS, CDR2 YFSETQ. This CDR3 comprises 14 residues. J was trimmed by 5 bases and V by 4 bases; bases with no gene match: 7.

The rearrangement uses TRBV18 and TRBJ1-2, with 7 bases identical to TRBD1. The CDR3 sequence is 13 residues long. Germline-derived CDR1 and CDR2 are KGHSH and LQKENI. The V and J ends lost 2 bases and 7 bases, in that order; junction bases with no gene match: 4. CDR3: CASSPDRDAGYTF. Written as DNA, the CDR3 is TGTGCCAGCTCACCAGACAGGGACGCTGGCTACACCTTC.

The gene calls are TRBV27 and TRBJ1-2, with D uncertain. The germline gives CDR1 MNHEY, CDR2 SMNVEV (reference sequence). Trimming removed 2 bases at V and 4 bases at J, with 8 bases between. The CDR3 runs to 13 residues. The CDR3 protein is CASSLKGSYGYTF. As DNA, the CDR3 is TGTGCCAGCAGTTTAAAGGGCAGCTATGGCTACACCTTC.